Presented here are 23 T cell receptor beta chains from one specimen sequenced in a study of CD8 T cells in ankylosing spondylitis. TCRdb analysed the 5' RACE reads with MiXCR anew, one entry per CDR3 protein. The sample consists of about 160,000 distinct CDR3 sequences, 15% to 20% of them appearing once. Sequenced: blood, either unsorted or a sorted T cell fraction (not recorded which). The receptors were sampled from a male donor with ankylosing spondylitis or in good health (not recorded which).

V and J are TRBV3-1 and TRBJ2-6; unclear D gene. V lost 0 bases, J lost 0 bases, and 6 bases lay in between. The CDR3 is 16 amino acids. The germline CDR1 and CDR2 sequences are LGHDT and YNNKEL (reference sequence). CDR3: CASSQELLSGANVLTF. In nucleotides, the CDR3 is TGTGCCAGCAGCCAAGAGCTGCTCTCTGGGGCCAACGTCCTGACTTTC.

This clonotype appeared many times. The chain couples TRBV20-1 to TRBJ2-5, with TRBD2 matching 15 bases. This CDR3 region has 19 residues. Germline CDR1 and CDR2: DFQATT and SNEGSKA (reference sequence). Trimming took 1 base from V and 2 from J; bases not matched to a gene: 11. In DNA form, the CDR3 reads TGCAGTGCTAGAGTCGTCGGGACTAGCGGGAGGTTTCTTCAAGAGACCCAGTACTTC. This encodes CSARVVGTSGRFLQETQYF.

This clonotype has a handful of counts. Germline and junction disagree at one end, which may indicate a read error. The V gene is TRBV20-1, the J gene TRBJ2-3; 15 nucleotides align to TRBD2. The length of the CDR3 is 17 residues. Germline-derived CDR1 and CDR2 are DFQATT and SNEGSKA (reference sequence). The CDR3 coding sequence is TGCTGTGCTACAGGACTAGCGGGAGGGCCGATGGAAGATACGCAGTATTTT. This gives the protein CCATGLAGGPMEDTQYF.

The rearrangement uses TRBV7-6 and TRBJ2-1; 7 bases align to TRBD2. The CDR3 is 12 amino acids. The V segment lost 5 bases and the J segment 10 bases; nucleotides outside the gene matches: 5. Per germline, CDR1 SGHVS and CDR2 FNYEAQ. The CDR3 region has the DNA TGTGCCAGCAGCCGGGAGGTTTGGGAGCAGTTCTTC. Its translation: CASSREVWEQFF.

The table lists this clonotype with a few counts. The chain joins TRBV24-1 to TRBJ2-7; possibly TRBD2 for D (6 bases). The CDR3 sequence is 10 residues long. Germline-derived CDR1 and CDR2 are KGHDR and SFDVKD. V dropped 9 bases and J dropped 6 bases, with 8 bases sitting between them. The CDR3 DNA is TGTGCCACCCCTAGCGTCGAGCAGTACTTC. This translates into CATPSVEQYF.

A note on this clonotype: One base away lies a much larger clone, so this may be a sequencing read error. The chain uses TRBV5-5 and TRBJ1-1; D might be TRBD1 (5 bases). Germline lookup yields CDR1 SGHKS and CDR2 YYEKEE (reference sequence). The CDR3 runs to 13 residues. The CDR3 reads CVSTPDGGTEAFF. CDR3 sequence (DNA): TGTGTCAGCACCCCGGACGGGGGCACTGAAGCTTTCTTT.

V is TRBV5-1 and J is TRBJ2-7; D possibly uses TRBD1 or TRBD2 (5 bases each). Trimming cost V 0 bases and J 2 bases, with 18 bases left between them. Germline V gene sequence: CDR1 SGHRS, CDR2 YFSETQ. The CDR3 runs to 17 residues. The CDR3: CASSLVSRWDVAYEQYF. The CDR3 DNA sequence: TGCGCCAGCAGCTTGGTTTCTCGTTGGGACGTAGCCTACGAGCAGTACTTC.

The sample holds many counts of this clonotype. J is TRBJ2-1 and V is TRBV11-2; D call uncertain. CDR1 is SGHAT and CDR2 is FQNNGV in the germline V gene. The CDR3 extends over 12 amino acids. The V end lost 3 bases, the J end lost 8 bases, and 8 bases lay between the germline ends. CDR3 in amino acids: CASSFVPDEQFF. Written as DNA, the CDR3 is TGTGCCAGCAGCTTCGTACCGGATGAGCAGTTCTTC.

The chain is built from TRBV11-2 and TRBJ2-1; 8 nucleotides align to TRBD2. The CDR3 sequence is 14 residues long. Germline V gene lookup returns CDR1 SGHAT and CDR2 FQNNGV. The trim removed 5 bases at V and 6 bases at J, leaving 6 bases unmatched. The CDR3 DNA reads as TGTGCCAGCAGCCCCTCCGGGACTAGCAATGAGCAGTTCTTC. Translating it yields CASSPSGTSNEQFF.

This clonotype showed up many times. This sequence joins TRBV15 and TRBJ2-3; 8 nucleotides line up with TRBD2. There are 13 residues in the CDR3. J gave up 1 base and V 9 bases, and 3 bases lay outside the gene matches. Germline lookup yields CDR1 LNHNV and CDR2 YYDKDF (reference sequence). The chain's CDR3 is CATSGARTDTQYF. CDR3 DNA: TGTGCCACTAGCGGGGCTCGCACAGATACGCAGTATTTT.

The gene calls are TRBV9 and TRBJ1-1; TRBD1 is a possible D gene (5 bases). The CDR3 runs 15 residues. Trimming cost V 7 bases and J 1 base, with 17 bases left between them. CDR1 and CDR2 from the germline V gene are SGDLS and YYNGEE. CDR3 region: CASGRGSPSNTEAFF. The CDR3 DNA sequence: TGTGCCAGCGGTAGGGGCAGTCCCTCGAACACTGAAGCTTTCTTT. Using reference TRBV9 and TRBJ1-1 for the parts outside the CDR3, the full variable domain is DSGVTQTPKHLITATGQRVTLRCSPRSGDLSVYWYQQSLDQGLQFLIQYYNGEERAKGNILERFSAQQFPDLHSELNLSSLELGDSALYFCASGRGSPSNTEAFFGQGTRLTVV.

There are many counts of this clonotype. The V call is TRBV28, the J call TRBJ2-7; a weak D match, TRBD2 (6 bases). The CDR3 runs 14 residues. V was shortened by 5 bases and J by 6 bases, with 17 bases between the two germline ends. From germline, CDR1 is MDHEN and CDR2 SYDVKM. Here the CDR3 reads CASSLPGTPSEQYF. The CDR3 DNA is TGTGCCAGCAGTCTACCCGGGACTCCGAGCGAGCAGTACTTC.

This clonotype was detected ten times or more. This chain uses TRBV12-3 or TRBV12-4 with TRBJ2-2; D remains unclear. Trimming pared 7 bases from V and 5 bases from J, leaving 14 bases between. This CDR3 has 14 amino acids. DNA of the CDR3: TGTGCCAGCAACGCGGTCGTTAGGACCGGGGAGCTGTTTTTT. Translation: CASNAVVRTGELFF.

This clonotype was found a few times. CDR3 bases: TGTGCCAGCAGGAGGGCCGGATACGAGCAGTACTTC. It encodes CASRRAGYEQYF. The genes are TRBV7-2 and TRBJ2-7; the D gene is possibly TRBD2 (5 bases). The CDR3 is 12 amino acids. Germline V CDR1 and CDR2: SGHTA, FQGNSA. With 6 bases removed from V and 4 bases from J, the gap between germline ends came to 10 bases.

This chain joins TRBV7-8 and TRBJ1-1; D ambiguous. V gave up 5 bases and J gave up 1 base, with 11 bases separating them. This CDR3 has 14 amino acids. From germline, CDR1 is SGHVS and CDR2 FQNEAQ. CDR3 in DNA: TGTGCCAGCAGCGCACAGCCCCGGAACACTGAAGCTTTCTTT. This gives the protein CASSAQPRNTEAFF.

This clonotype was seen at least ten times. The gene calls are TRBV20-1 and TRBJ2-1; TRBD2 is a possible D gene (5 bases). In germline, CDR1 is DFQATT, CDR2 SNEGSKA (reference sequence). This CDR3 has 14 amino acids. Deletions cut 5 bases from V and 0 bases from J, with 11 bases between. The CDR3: CSASRGSSYNEQFF. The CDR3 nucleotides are TGCAGTGCTTCGAGAGGGAGCTCCTACAATGAGCAGTTCTTC.

CDR3 residues: CASSATGTPAFF. In DNA, the CDR3 is TGTGCCAGCAGCGCTACCGGGACACCAGCTTTCTTT. J is TRBJ1-1 and V is TRBV7-9; D is perhaps TRBD1 (6 bases). The CDR3 is 12 amino acids. Trimming removed 5 bases at V and 10 bases at J, with 14 bases between. The V gene's germline CDR1 is SEHNR and CDR2 FQNEAQ (reference sequence).

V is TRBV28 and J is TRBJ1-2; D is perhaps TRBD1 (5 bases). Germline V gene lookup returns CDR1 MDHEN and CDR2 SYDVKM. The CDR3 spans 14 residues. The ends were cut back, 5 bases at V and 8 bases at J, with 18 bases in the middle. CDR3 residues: CASSPIRKGMGYTF. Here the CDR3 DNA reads TGTGCCAGCAGTCCAATCCGCAAGGGGATGGGCTACACCTTC.

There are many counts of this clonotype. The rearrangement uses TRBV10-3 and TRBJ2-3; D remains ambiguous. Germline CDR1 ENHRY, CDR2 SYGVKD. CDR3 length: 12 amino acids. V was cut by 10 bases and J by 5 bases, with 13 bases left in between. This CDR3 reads CATSPQGDTQYF. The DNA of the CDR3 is TGTGCCACATCACCCCAAGGAGATACGCAGTATTTT.

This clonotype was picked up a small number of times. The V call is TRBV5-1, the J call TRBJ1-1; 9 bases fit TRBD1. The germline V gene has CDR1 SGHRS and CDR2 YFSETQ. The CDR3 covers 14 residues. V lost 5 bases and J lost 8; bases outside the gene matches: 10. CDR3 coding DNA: TGCGCCAGCAGTGGGACAGGGCAGGGGGCCGAAGCTTTCTTT. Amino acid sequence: CASSGTGQGAEAFF. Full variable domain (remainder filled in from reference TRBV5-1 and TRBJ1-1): KAGVTQTPRYLIKTRGQQVTLSCSPISGHRSVSWYQQTPGQGLQFLFEYFSETQRNKGNFPGRFSGRQFSNSRSEMNVSTLELGDSALYLCASSGTGQGAEAFFGQGTRLTVV.

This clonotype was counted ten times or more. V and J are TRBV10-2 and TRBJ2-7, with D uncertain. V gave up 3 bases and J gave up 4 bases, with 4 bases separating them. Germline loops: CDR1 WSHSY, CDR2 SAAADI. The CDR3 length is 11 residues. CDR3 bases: TGCGCCAGCAGTGACGGATACGAGCAGTACTTC. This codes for CASSDGYEQYF.

The CDR3 DNA is TGTGCCAGCAGTTATCGGGGGCGTCAGCCCCAGCATTTT. Its protein product is CASSYRGRQPQHF. The rearrangement joins TRBV12-3 or TRBV12-4 to TRBJ1-5; possible D gene TRBD1, 6 bases. Deletions cut 4 bases from V and 6 bases from J, with 10 bases between. This CDR3 has 13 amino acids.

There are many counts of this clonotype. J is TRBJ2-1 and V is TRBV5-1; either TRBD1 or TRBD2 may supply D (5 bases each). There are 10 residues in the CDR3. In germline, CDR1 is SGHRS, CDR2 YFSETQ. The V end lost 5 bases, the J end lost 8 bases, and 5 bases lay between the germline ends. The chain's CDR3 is CASRGDEQFF. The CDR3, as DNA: TGCGCCAGCAGGGGGGATGAGCAGTTCTTC.